The 6 T cell receptor beta chains listed next were all sequenced from one sample in a study of blood T cell repertoires in COVID-19. Method: immunoSEQ multiplex PCR; TCRdb's copy keeps in-frame clones and lacks some. The sample has 300,000 or so clones; around 84% are singletons. What was sequenced was PBMCs or T cells enriched from blood (not recorded which). These receptors were collected from a woman aged 18 to 35 who had recovered from COVID-19.

This CDR3 reads CSASLFGGPFNEQFF. DNA of the CDR3: TGCAGTGCTAGTCTCTTCGGAGGGCCCTTTAATGAGCAGTTCTTC. The chain has TRBV20-1 and TRBJ2-1; D is perhaps TRBD2 (6 bases). Deletions cut 3 bases from V and 7 bases from J, with 19 bases between. Germline loops: CDR1 DFQATT, CDR2 SNEGSKA (reference sequence). This CDR3 is 15 amino acids long.

CDR3 bases: TGTGCCAGCTCGCCGAACCGGGACAGCTCTGGAAACACCATATATTTT. Translated: CASSPNRDSSGNTIYF. The chain links TRBV18 to TRBJ1-3; 7 bases are shared with TRBD1. The V gene's germline CDR1 is KGHSH and CDR2 LQKENI. V lost 6 bases and J lost 0; bases outside the gene matches: 8. The CDR3 totals 16 residues.

The J gene is TRBJ1-1, the V gene TRBV14; 11 nucleotides align to TRBD1. J gave up 4 bases and V 9 bases, and 16 bases lay outside the gene matches. Germline V gene data show CDR1 as SGHDN and CDR2 as FVKESK. The CDR3 runs 17 residues. The CDR3 spells CASLLGQGALQGTEAFF. The CDR3 nucleotides are TGTGCCAGTCTGTTAGGACAGGGGGCACTTCAGGGCACTGAAGCTTTCTTT.

The chain is built from TRBV6-5 and TRBJ2-1; TRBD1 might be the D (5 bases). Germline V CDR1 and CDR2: MNHEY, SVGAGI. This CDR3 has 15 amino acids. V was shortened by 9 bases and J by 5 bases, with 20 bases between the two germline ends. CDR3 DNA sequence: TGTGCCAGTACCTTGTTGGGGCCCGTACACAATGAGCAGTTCTTC. Translated, it gives CASTLLGPVHNEQFF.

V gene TRBV10-2 combines with J gene TRBJ2-1; D ambiguous. This CDR3 spans 16 amino acids. Looked up from germline, CDR1 is WSHSY and CDR2 is SAAADI. V was clipped by 0 bases and J by 2 bases, with 11 bases between them. CDR3: CASSESTVEAYNEQFF. The CDR3 nucleotides read TGCGCCAGCAGTGAGTCGACGGTAGAGGCCTACAATGAGCAGTTCTTC.

V gene TRBV5-1 combines with J gene TRBJ2-7; 7 nucleotides agree with TRBD1. V lost 3 bases to trimming and J lost 5 bases; unmatched junction nucleotides: 8. The CDR3 spans 14 residues. Germline-derived CDR1 and CDR2 are SGHRS and YFSETQ. The CDR3 bases are TGCGCCAGCAGCTCGTGGACAGGCCCCCACGAGCAGTACTTC. Residues: CASSSWTGPHEQYF. Drawing the rest from reference TRBV5-1 and TRBJ2-7, the complete variable domain is KAGVTQTPRYLIKTRGQQVTLSCSPISGHRSVSWYQQTPGQGLQFLFEYFSETQRNKGNFPGRFSGRQFSNSRSEMNVSTLELGDSALYLCASSSWTGPHEQYFGPGTRLTVT.